A selection of T cell receptor beta chains follows, all from one sample in a study of blood T cell repertoires in COVID-19. The assay was immunoSEQ multiplex PCR, and TCRdb's table has in-frame clones only and misses some. The table shows 65,000 to 100,000 clones, with 80% to 90% occurring only once. The sequenced sample was peripheral blood. The receptors were gathered from a woman older than 75 with acute or convalescent COVID-19. Both conserved end residues are part of each CDR3. D genes are given only for firm matches. Size is stated for part of the rows, as once, few or many counts, or as a class when the clone is expanded.

j_call,clone_size,v_call,d_call,cdr3_nt,cdr3_aa
TRBJ2-3,-,TRBV7-6,TRBD2,TGTGCCAGCAGCTTAAGCGCTAGCGGGGGGGTGTGGACGCAGTATTTT,CASSLSASGGVWTQYF
TRBJ1-5,-,TRBV5-1,TRBD1,TGCGCCAGCAGCGCGAGTACCGGGACAGGGGGAAATCAGCCCCAGCATTTT,CASSASTGTGGNQPQHF
TRBJ2-1,-,TRBV6-6,-,TGTGCCAGCCGGCAGGGCCCCCTCATGAACAATGAGCAGTTCTTC,CASRQGPLMNNEQFF
TRBJ2-7,-,TRBV7-8,TRBD2,TGTGCCAGCAGCGCAGAACGGACTAGCGCCTCCTACGAGCAGTACTTC,CASSAERTSASYEQYF
TRBJ1-5,-,TRBV5-8,-,TGTGCCAGCAGCTTATATCCCCAGGGAGGGGGATGGGGCAATCAGCCCCAGCATTTT,CASSLYPQGGGWGNQPQHF
TRBJ1-1,-,TRBV11-3,-,TGTGCCAGCAGCGAAGAGGGGAACACTGAAGCTTTCTTT,CASSEEGNTEAFF
TRBJ1-4,-,TRBV10-2,-,TGCGCCAGCAGCGACGGGGCAACTAATGAAAAACTGTTTTTT,CASSDGATNEKLFF
TRBJ1-1,-,TRBV18,-,TGTGCCAGCTCACAAGGAGGCATGAACACTGAAGCTTTCTTT,CASSQGGMNTEAFF
TRBJ1-5,once,TRBV27,-,TGTGCCAGCAGTTCGACCGGGTGGGGCAATCAGCCCCAGCATTTT,CASSSTGWGNQPQHF
TRBJ1-2,medium-sized,TRBV6-1,TRBD1,TGTGCCAGCAGTGAAACTCAGGGGGACTATGGCTACACCTTC,CASSETQGDYGYTF
TRBJ1-1,-,TRBV7-9,TRBD1,TGTGCGACTGCCCGAGGGACAGGGGGAAGGACTGAAGCTTTCTTT,CATARGTGGRTEAFF
TRBJ2-7,-,TRBV6-5,-,TGTGCCAGCAGTTACTTTGGGGGGGGCGGCTTTTACGAGCAGTACTTC,CASSYFGGGGFYEQYF
TRBJ2-3,-,TRBV12-3/TRBV12-4,-,TGTGCCAGCAGTTTAGCCCTGGATACGCAGTATTTT,CASSLALDTQYF
TRBJ2-7,-,TRBV2,TRBD2,TGTGCCAGCAGTGAATTAGCGGGGCATTTAACTCGGGGCTCCTACGAGCAGTACTTC,CASSELAGHLTRGSYEQYF
TRBJ1-2,-,TRBV3-1/TRBV3-2,TRBD1,TGTGCCAGCAGCCACCTTTCTTACCGGGACAGCCATGGCTACACCTTC,CASSHLSYRDSHGYTF
TRBJ2-1,-,TRBV24-1,TRBD1,TGTGCCACCAGTGATTCCAGGGGGAGAAATTACAATGAGCAGTTCTTC,CATSDSRGRNYNEQFF
TRBJ2-7,-,TRBV9,-,TGTGCCAGCAGCGTAAATCGACAGGAAACCTACGAGCAGTACTTC,CASSVNRQETYEQYF